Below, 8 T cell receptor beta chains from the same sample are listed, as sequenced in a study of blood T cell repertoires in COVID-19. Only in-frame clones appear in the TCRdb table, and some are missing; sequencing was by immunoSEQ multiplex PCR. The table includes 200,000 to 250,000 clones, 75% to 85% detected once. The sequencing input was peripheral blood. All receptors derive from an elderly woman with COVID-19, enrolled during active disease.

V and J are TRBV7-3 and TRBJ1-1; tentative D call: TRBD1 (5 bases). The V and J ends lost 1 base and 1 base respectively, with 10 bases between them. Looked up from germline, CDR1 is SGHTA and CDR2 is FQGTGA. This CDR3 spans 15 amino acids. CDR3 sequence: CASSLKQGGNTEAFF. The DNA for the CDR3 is TGTGCCAGCAGCTTAAAGCAGGGCGGGAACACTGAAGCTTTCTTT.

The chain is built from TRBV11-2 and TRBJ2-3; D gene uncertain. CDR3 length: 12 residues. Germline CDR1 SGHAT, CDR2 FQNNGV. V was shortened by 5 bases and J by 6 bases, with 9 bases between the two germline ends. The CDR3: CASSRLGDTQYF. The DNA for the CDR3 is TGTGCCAGCAGCCGCCTTGGCGATACGCAGTATTTT.

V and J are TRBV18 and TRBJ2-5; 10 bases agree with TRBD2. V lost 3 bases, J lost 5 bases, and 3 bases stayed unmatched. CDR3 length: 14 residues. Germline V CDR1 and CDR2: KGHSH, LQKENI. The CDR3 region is CASSPSSGSETQYF. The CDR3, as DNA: TGTGCCAGCTCACCCTCTAGCGGGAGTGAGACCCAGTACTTC.

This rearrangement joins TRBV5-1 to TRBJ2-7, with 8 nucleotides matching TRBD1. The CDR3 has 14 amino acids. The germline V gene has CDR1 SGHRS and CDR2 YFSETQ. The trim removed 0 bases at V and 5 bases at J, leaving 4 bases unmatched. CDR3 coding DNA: TGCGCCAGCAGCTTGGGGACAGGGTTAGACGAGCAGTACTTC. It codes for CASSLGTGLDEQYF.

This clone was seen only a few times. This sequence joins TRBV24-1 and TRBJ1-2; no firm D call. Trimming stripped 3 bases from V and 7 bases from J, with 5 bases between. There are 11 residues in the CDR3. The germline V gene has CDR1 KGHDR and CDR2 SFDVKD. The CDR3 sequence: CATSDHSGYTF. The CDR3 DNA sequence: TGTGCCACCAGTGATCACAGTGGCTACACCTTC.

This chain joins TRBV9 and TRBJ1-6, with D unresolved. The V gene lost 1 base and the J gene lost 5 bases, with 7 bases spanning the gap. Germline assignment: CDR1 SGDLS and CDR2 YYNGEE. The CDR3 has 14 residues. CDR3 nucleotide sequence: TGTGCCAGCAGCGTACTCCAGGATAATTCACCCCTCCACTTT. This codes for CASSVLQDNSPLHF.

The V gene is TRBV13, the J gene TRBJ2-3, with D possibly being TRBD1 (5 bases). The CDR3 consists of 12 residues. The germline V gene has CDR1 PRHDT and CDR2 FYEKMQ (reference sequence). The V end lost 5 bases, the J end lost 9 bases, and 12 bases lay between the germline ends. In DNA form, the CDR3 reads TGTGCCAGCAGCACCTCCCCAGGGACGCAGTATTTT. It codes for CASSTSPGTQYF. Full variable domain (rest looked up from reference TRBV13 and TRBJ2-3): AAGVIQSPRHLIKEKRETATLKCYPIPRHDTVYWYQQGPGQDPQFLISFYEKMQSDKGSIPDRFSAQQFSDYHSELNMSSLELGDSALYFCASSTSPGTQYFGPGTRLTVL.

The CDR3 DNA reads TGCAGCGTTGAAGCCTCCCGGGACTGGGAAGGAGGGCAGTACTTC. Encoded protein: CSVEASRDWEGGQYF. This chain connects TRBV29-1 to TRBJ2-7; D might be TRBD2 (6 bases). The CDR3 extends over 15 amino acids. The germline V and J ends were trimmed by 1 base and 9 bases, with 22 bases remaining between them. Germline CDR1 is SQVTM and CDR2 is ANQGSEA.